These 18 T cell receptor beta chains share one sample of origin, sequenced in a study of early T cells in non-severe SARS-CoV-2 infection. One entry per CDR3 protein results from TCRdb running MiXCR on the 5' RACE reads. The table includes 95,000 to 110,000 distinct CDR3 sequences, approximately 12% detected once. The sequencing input was whole blood. The origin of the receptors is an adult who was a healthcare worker with PCR-confirmed SARS-CoV-2 infection or an uninfected control (not recorded which).

This clonotype was detected a few times. J is TRBJ2-2 and V is TRBV12-3 or TRBV12-4, with 7 bases aligning to TRBD1. The CDR3 spans 15 residues. J was trimmed by 7 bases and V by 6 bases; bases with no gene match: 11. The CDR3 DNA is TGTGCCAGCAGCTGGACCAACAGGGGATACGGGGAGCTGTTTTTT. Translating gives CASSWTNRGYGELFF.

There are a few counts of this clonotype. CDR3: CASSYRPSPWELFF. The CDR3 bases are TGTGCCAGCAGCTATAGACCGTCGCCGTGGGAGCTGTTTTTT. This chain joins TRBV7-8 and TRBJ2-2; D uncertain. The CDR3 spans 14 residues. Germline V gene lookup returns CDR1 SGHVS and CDR2 FQNEAQ. The V and J ends lost 4 bases and 9 bases respectively, with 15 bases between them.

V usage is TRBV5-6 and J usage is TRBJ1-2; 8 bases are a match to TRBD1. The junction had 6 bases not matched to a gene; V was cut back by 4 bases and J by 4 bases. From germline, CDR1 is SGHDT and CDR2 YYEEEE. CDR3 length: 14 residues. CDR3 amino acids: CASSTGGTLYGYTF. CDR3 nucleotides: TGTGCCAGCAGCACAGGGGGAACTCTCTATGGCTACACCTTC.

This chain links TRBV6-6 with TRBJ2-3, with 7 positions matching TRBD2. Trimming took 0 bases from V and 2 from J; bases not matched to a gene: 5. The CDR3 contains 16 residues. Germline loops: CDR1 MNHNY, CDR2 SVGAGI (reference sequence). The CDR3 sequence is CASSYSQAGSTDTQYF. The CDR3 DNA is TGTGCCAGCAGTTACTCCCAAGCGGGATCCACAGATACGCAGTATTTT.

Ten or more counts support this clonotype. The J gene is TRBJ2-1, the V gene TRBV12-3 or TRBV12-4; TRBD2 agrees at 14 bases. The CDR3 is 14 amino acids. Trimming at V came to 6 bases and at J to 9 bases, leaving 4 bases not matched to a gene. CDR3 sequence (DNA): TGTGCCAGCAGGCCGGGACTAGCGGGAGTTGAGCAGTTCTTC. Translating gives CASRPGLAGVEQFF.

This clonotype occurred many times. V gene TRBV20-1 combines with J gene TRBJ2-3; possible D gene TRBD2, 6 bases. V was pared by 3 bases and J by 5 bases, with 15 bases between. The CDR3 totals 14 residues. Germline V gene data show CDR1 as DFQATT and CDR2 as SNEGSKA (reference sequence). CDR3 protein: CSASLAPRGDTQYF. As DNA, the CDR3 is TGCAGTGCTAGCCTAGCGCCGAGGGGAGATACGCAGTATTTT.

As concerns this clonotype: A much bigger clone sits one base away, suggesting this may be a read error. V is TRBV10-3 and J is TRBJ2-7; TRBD1 or TRBD2 may be the D gene (5 bases each). Germline assignment: CDR1 ENHRY and CDR2 SYGVKD. The V gene lost 10 bases and the J gene lost 6 bases, with 16 bases spanning the gap. This CDR3 is 12 amino acids long. The CDR3 DNA follows: TGTGCCACGGTTGTCAGGGCGGGCGAGCAGTACTTC. The encoded protein is CATVVRAGEQYF.

There are many counts of this clonotype. The genes are TRBV12-3 or TRBV12-4 and TRBJ1-1, with D maybe TRBD1 (6 bases). The V gene lost 3 bases and the J gene lost 5 bases, with 13 bases spanning the gap. The CDR3 loop spans 14 amino acids. CDR3 nucleotides: TGTGCCAGCAGTTTCGACAGGATCGGGACTGAAGCTTTCTTT. Its translation is CASSFDRIGTEAFF.

The sample holds a few counts of this clonotype. The J gene is TRBJ1-5, the V gene TRBV2, with 7 bases identical to TRBD1. V dropped 4 bases and J dropped 7; count of bases not matched to a gene: 4. Germline assignment: CDR1 SNHLY and CDR2 FYNNEI. The CDR3 length is 13 residues. The CDR3: CASSVQGWQPQHF. The CDR3, as DNA: TGTGCCAGCAGTGTACAGGGGTGGCAGCCCCAGCATTTT.

V is TRBV6-2 or TRBV6-3 and J is TRBJ2-7, with 10 bases matching TRBD1. V shed 5 bases and J 3 bases; nucleotides not matched to a gene: 7. Germline V gene data show CDR1 as MNHEY and CDR2 as SVGEGT. The CDR3 sequence is 15 residues long. The CDR3 spells CASSILDRGVYEQYF. The CDR3 DNA sequence: TGTGCCAGCAGTATACTGGACAGGGGGGTCTACGAGCAGTACTTC.

In this sample, this clonotype turned up many times. For the CDR3, the DNA is TGTGCCAGCAGCTTGAGGGACCGGGACCAGCTCCGCGAGCAGTACTTC. Protein: CASSLRDRDQLREQYF. V usage is TRBV5-4 and J usage is TRBJ2-7; TRBD1 or TRBD2 may be the D gene (5 bases each). The CDR3 consists of 16 residues. V lost 1 base to trimming and J lost 6 bases, with 20 bases between them. Germline CDR1 reads SGHNT; CDR2 reads YYREEE (reference sequence).

Ten or more counts support this clonotype. The rearrangement joins TRBV7-2 to TRBJ2-7; TRBD2 aligns across 7 bases. Germline V gene data show CDR1 as SGHTA and CDR2 as FQGNSA. The CDR3 is 16 amino acids. The V segment lost 1 base and the J segment 3 bases; nucleotides outside the gene matches: 9. This chain's CDR3 is CASSLDSAGEYYEQYF. CDR3 nucleotides: TGTGCCAGCAGCTTAGATAGCGCGGGAGAGTACTACGAGCAGTACTTC.

The genes are TRBV5-1 and TRBJ2-1, with TRBD2 identical over 13 bases. The CDR3 loop spans 15 amino acids. Germline assignment: CDR1 SGHRS and CDR2 YFSETQ. J gave up 8 bases and V 6 bases, and 8 bases lay outside the gene matches. CDR3 nucleotides: TGCGCCAGCAACCCAAACGGACTAGCGGGAGATGAGCAGTTCTTC. Amino acid sequence: CASNPNGLAGDEQFF.

This clonotype was observed many times. The junction shows a germline mismatch at one end, possibly a read error. This chain uses TRBV12-3 or TRBV12-4 with TRBJ1-1; D not certain. The CDR3 totals 11 residues. CDR3 in DNA: TGTGCCAGCAGTTTGGGTCGGTTCATTCGTTTT. It yields the protein CASSLGRFIRF.

This clonotype has a count of ten or more. This chain connects TRBV28 to TRBJ2-7; D call uncertain. This CDR3 is 12 amino acids long. Germline V gene sequence: CDR1 MDHEN, CDR2 SYDVKM. The V end lost 6 bases, the J end lost 4 bases, and 10 bases lay between the germline ends. CDR3 in amino acids: CASSPPFYEQYF. The CDR3 DNA follows: TGTGCCAGCAGCCCCCCCTTTTACGAGCAGTACTTC.

This clonotype was found a few times. The chain uses TRBV2 and TRBJ2-7; D is undetermined. Trimming pared 1 base from V and 6 bases from J, leaving 16 bases between. Germline CDR1 is SNHLY and CDR2 is FYNNEI. The CDR3 length is 15 residues. CDR3 residues: CASSEVVLDSIEQYF. Here the CDR3 DNA reads TGTGCCAGCAGTGAAGTGGTGCTAGACTCCATCGAGCAGTACTTC.

The gene calls are TRBV30 and TRBJ2-1; 11 bases fit TRBD2. Germline CDR1 is GTSNPN and CDR2 is SVGIG (reference sequence). J lost 3 bases, V lost 0 bases, and 1 base had no gene match. The CDR3 is 15 residues long. The CDR3 DNA reads TGTGCCTGGAGTGTCGGGACTAGCGGCTACAATGAGCAGTTCTTC. The encoded protein is CAWSVGTSGYNEQFF.

With regard to this clonotype: One end of the junction varies from germline; a read error may be responsible. CDR3 DNA sequence: TGTGCCAGCAGGGAAGACTTGGCCGGGGAGCTGTTTTTT. Encoded protein: CASREDLAGELFF. The chain carries TRBV2 and TRBJ2-2; D remains unclear. The CDR3 contains 13 residues. CDR1 SNHLY and CDR2 FYNNEI come from the germline V gene.